The 18 T cell receptor beta chains below all came from one sample that was sequenced in a study of blood T cell repertoires in COVID-19. TCRdb's table, derived via immunoSEQ multiplex PCR, lists solely in-frame clones and lacks some. The sample has roughly 300,000 clones; around 87% are singletons. Material: peripheral blood. These receptor sequences come from a woman between 45 and 60 years old who had recovered from COVID-19.

The chain joins TRBV5-1 to TRBJ2-3, with 13 positions matching TRBD2. The CDR3 runs to 17 residues. The germline CDR1 and CDR2 sequences are SGHRS and YFSETQ. V trimming: 3 bases; J trimming: 0 bases; junction bases outside the gene matches: 4. The CDR3 reads CASSSGTSGASTDTQYF. CDR3 DNA: TGCGCCAGCAGCTCCGGGACTAGCGGGGCGAGCACAGATACGCAGTATTTT. Drawing the rest from reference TRBV5-1 and TRBJ2-3, the complete variable domain is KAGVTQTPRYLIKTRGQQVTLSCSPISGHRSVSWYQQTPGQGLQFLFEYFSETQRNKGNFPGRFSGRQFSNSRSEMNVSTLELGDSALYLCASSSGTSGASTDTQYFGPGTRLTVL.

The rearrangement uses TRBV7-2 and TRBJ2-5, with D tentatively TRBD2 (5 bases). This CDR3 is 14 amino acids long. V lost 2 bases to trimming and J lost 9 bases, with 16 bases between them. CDR1 is SGHTA, CDR2 FQGNSA, per germline. The CDR3 region has the DNA TGTGCCAGCAGCTTAACGAGGAGGCCCGGGCCCCAGTACTTC. Its translation is CASSLTRRPGPQYF.

V and J are TRBV3-1 (or the pseudogene TRBV3-2) and TRBJ1-2; 7 nucleotides line up with TRBD1. This CDR3 comprises 15 residues. Germline CDR1 LGHDT, CDR2 YNNKEL (reference sequence). Trimming cost V 7 bases and J 7 bases; bases outside gene matches: 15. CDR3: CASTQGGRGSFGYTF. CDR3 coding DNA: TGTGCCAGCACCCAGGGGGGGAGGGGGAGTTTTGGCTACACCTTC.

The genes are TRBV9 and TRBJ2-7; 8 bases are a match to TRBD1. The V and J ends lost 2 bases and 0 bases, in that order; junction bases with no gene match: 4. Germline CDR1 SGDLS, CDR2 YYNGEE. This CDR3 is built from 15 residues. The CDR3 spells CASSVGQDFSYEQYF. The CDR3 DNA sequence: TGTGCCAGCAGCGTGGGACAGGATTTCTCCTACGAGCAGTACTTC. The variable domain in full, with the rest retrieved from reference TRBV9 and TRBJ2-7, is DSGVTQTPKHLITATGQRVTLRCSPRSGDLSVYWYQQSLDQGLQFLIQYYNGEERAKGNILERFSAQQFPDLHSELNLSSLELGDSALYFCASSVGQDFSYEQYFGPGTRLTVT.

The rearrangement links TRBV28 to TRBJ1-5; D perhaps matches TRBD1 (5 bases). The CDR3 sequence is 15 residues long. V shed 3 bases and J shed 3 bases, with 12 bases lying between them. The germline V gene has CDR1 MDHEN and CDR2 SYDVKM. CDR3 nucleotides: TGTGCCAGCAGTTTTAAGGGGATACACAATCAGCCCCAGCATTTT. Its translation: CASSFKGIHNQPQHF.

V usage is TRBV27 and J usage is TRBJ1-4; TRBD1 matches 12 bases. Germline CDR1 reads MNHEY; CDR2 reads SMNVEV (reference sequence). The CDR3 length is 13 residues. Germline trimming cut 7 bases from V and 8 bases from J; bases unmatched to any gene: 2. CDR3 nucleotides: TGTGCCAGCAAGGGACAGGGGGCGGAAAAACTGTTTTTT. Translation gives CASKGQGAEKLFF. The variable domain in full, completed from reference TRBV27 and TRBJ1-4, reads EAQVTQNPRYLITVTGKKLTVTCSQNMNHEYMSWYRQDPGLGLRQIYYSMNVEVTDKGDVPEGYKVSRKEKRNFPLILESPSPNQTSLYFCASKGQGAEKLFFGSGTQLSVL.

This chain uses TRBV5-4 with TRBJ2-3; 9 bases fit TRBD2. CDR3 length: 15 amino acids. V was clipped by 4 bases and J by 5 bases; unmatched bases: 8. The germline CDR1 and CDR2 sequences are SGHNT and YYREEE (reference sequence). The CDR3 DNA reads as TGTGCCAGCAGCACTAGCGGGCCCGAGGTAGATACGCAGTATTTT. The encoded protein is CASSTSGPEVDTQYF.

This chain links TRBV21-1 with TRBJ1-2; the tabulated D call, TRBD1, remains unverified against the DNA. TRBV21-1 is a known pseudogene. The CDR3 loop spans 17 amino acids. The CDR3 spells CASSKVLGGRSGKGYTF. The CDR3 DNA reads TGTGCCAGCAGCAAAGTGCTAGGGGGCCGTAGTGGGAAAGGCTACACCTTC.

This chain links TRBV19 with TRBJ2-1, with TRBD2 identical over 8 bases. V was clipped by 5 bases and J by 10 bases; unmatched bases: 7. Germline assignment: CDR1 LNHDA and CDR2 SQIVND (reference sequence). The CDR3 has 13 amino acids. CDR3 sequence (DNA): TGTGCCAGTAGTCCCGGGGTAGCGGGAGAGCAGTTCTTC. Translating gives CASSPGVAGEQFF.

This chain connects TRBV7-2 to TRBJ1-1; D not resolved. V lost 5 bases to trimming and J lost 0 bases, with 13 bases between them. Germline assignment: CDR1 SGHTA and CDR2 FQGNSA. This CDR3 comprises 15 residues. CDR3 region: CASSRNGVMNTEAFF. DNA for the CDR3: TGTGCCAGCAGCAGAAACGGGGTAATGAACACTGAAGCTTTCTTT.

The chain carries TRBV6-6 and TRBJ1-2; D unclear. V was cut by 0 bases and J by 3 bases, with 14 bases left in between. This CDR3 is 16 amino acids long. Germline CDR1 and CDR2: MNHNY and SVGAGI (reference sequence). The DNA of the CDR3 is TGTGCCAGCAGTTACTCGTTACCGACAACCGACTATGGCTACACCTTC. This translates into CASSYSLPTTDYGYTF.

V and J are TRBV7-4 and TRBJ2-1; 10 bases align to TRBD2. This CDR3 comprises 16 residues. V lost 7 bases and J lost 3; bases outside the gene matches: 9. Germline V gives CDR1 SGHVT, CDR2 SQSDAQ. Here the CDR3 reads CASNRTGLAVYNEQFF. The CDR3 DNA follows: TGTGCCAGCAACCGAACAGGACTAGCGGTCTACAATGAGCAGTTCTTC.

The V and J genes are TRBV15 and TRBJ2-7; possibly TRBD1 for D (6 bases). CDR1 is LNHNV, CDR2 YYDKDF, per germline (reference sequence). V was trimmed by 5 bases and J by 4 bases, leaving 15 bases between them. The CDR3 is made up of 14 amino acids. CDR3 region: CATSFLTGSYEQYF. The CDR3 DNA sequence: TGTGCCACCAGCTTCCTCACAGGGAGTTACGAGCAGTACTTC.

A single count supports this clone. The chain is built from TRBV28 and TRBJ1-4; 10 bases match TRBD1. Trimming removed 5 bases from V and 7 bases from J; junction bases left unmatched: 7. Germline CDR1 is MDHEN and CDR2 is SYDVKM. The CDR3 runs to 15 residues. The CDR3 region is CASSGTGVVGEKLFF. Here the CDR3 DNA reads TGTGCCAGCAGTGGGACAGGGGTTGTGGGTGAAAAACTGTTTTTT.

The DNA of the CDR3 is TGTGCCAGTAACCCGATACCGGGTCAGCCCCAGCATTTT. It specifies CASNPIPGQPQHF. The chain combines TRBV19 with TRBJ1-5, with D unclear. CDR1 and CDR2 from the germline V gene are LNHDA and SQIVND (reference sequence). This CDR3 contains 13 residues. Trimming cost V 7 bases and J 6 bases, with 13 bases left between them.

This chain connects TRBV9 to TRBJ2-2; D ambiguous. Germline V gene sequence: CDR1 SGDLS, CDR2 YYNGEE. Trimming took off 1 base at V and 2 bases at J, with 12 bases between the two ends. This CDR3 comprises 16 residues. The CDR3 DNA is TGTGCCAGCAGCGTAAGTTACTCCTCAAACACCGGGGAGCTGTTTTTT. Protein product: CASSVSYSSNTGELFF.

The gene calls are TRBV19 and TRBJ2-7; D may be TRBD1 (6 bases). Germline CDR1 and CDR2: LNHDA and SQIVND (reference sequence). Trimming took 9 bases from V and 0 from J, leaving 12 bases between them. This CDR3 has 13 amino acids. CDR3 sequence reads: CASLGANSYEQYF. In DNA, the CDR3 is TGTGCCAGCTTGGGGGCAAACTCCTACGAGCAGTACTTC.

V and J are TRBV10-3 and TRBJ1-2; the match to TRBD1 covers 9 bases. CDR1 ENHRY and CDR2 SYGVKD come from the germline V gene. The CDR3 is 14 residues long. With V trimmed by 4 bases and J by 2 bases, 2 bases remained unmatched. Written as DNA, the CDR3 is TGTGCCATCAGTGTCGGGACAGGGAACTATGGCTACACCTTC. Translating it yields CAISVGTGNYGYTF.